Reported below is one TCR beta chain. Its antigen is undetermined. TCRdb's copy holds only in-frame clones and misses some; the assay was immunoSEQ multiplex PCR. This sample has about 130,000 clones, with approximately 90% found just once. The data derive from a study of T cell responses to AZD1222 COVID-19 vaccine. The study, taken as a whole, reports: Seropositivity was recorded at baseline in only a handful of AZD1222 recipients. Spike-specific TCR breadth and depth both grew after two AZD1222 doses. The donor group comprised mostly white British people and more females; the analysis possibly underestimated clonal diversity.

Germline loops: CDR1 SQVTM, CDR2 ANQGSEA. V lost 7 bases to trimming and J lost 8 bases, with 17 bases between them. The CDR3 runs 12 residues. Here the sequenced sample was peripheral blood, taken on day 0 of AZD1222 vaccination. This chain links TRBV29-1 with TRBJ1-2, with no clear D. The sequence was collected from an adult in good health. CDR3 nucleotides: TGCAGCGCCACCAGGAGCGACGGGGGCTACACCTTC. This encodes CSATRSDGGYTF. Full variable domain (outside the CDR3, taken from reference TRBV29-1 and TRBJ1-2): SAVISQKPSRDICQRGTSLTIQCQVDSQVTMMFWYRQQPGQSLTLIATANQGSEATYESGFVIDKFPISRPNLTFSTLTVSNMSPEDSSIYLCSATRSDGGYTFGSGTRLTVV.